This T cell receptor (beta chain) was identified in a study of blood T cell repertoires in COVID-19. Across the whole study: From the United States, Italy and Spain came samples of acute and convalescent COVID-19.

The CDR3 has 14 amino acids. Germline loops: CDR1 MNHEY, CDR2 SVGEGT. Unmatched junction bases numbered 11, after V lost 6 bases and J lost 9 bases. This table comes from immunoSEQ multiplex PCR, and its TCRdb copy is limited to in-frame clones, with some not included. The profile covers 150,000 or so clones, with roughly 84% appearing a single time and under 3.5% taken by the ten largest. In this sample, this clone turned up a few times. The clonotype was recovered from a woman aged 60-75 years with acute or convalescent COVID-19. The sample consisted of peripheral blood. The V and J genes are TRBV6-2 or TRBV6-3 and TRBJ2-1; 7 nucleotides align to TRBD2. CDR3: CASSQRGPFGEQFF. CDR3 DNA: TGTGCCAGCAGCCAGCGGGGTCCCTTCGGTGAGCAGTTCTTC.